The present entry profiles one T cell receptor beta chain with its context. The assay was immunoSEQ multiplex PCR, and TCRdb's table has in-frame clones only and misses some. The repertoire has about 250,000 clones, around 79% of them found once; the top ten carry about an eighth. The sample comes from a study of control samples from healthy donors and cancer patients. This CDR3 contains 14 residues. Per germline, CDR1 MNHEY and CDR2 SVGEGT. With 4 bases removed from V and 3 bases from J, the gap between germline ends came to 13 bases. The chain has TRBV6-2 or TRBV6-3 and TRBJ2-7; D may match TRBD1 or TRBD2 (6 bases each). Input material: PBMCs. The TCR was taken from a woman aged 55-69 years with lung cancer. The CDR3 region is CASSFGGGGYEQYF. The CDR3 nucleotides read TGTGCCAGCAGTTTTGGAGGGGGAGGCTACGAGCAGTACTTC.